Below, 21 T cell receptor beta chains from the same sample are listed, as sequenced in a study of identical twins. One entry per CDR3 protein results from TCRdb running MiXCR on the 5' RACE reads. The sample records about 700,000 distinct CDR3 sequences, around 6% being singletons. Sample: naive T cells sorted from blood. These receptor sequences come from a man aged 18-30 years in good health.

This clonotype was picked up a small number of times. V and J are TRBV4-1 and TRBJ2-7; D ambiguous. Trimming pared 4 bases from V and 2 bases from J, leaving 12 bases between. There are 14 residues in the CDR3. From germline, CDR1 is MGHRA and CDR2 YSYEKL. The CDR3 region has the DNA TGCGCCAGCAGCCCTACCAACAGCCCCTACGAGCAGTACGTC. Protein product: CASSPTNSPYEQYV.

The chain combines TRBV18 with TRBJ2-5; a possible D gene is TRBD2 (6 bases). There are 13 residues in the CDR3. Trimming cost V 2 bases and J 10 bases, with 14 bases left between them. Germline V gene lookup returns CDR1 KGHSH and CDR2 LQKENI. The CDR3 sequence is CASSPKVAEGQYF. The CDR3 region has the DNA TGTGCCAGCTCACCAAAGGTAGCGGAGGGCCAGTACTTC. Full variable domain (rest looked up from reference TRBV18 and TRBJ2-5): NAGVMQNPRHLVRRRGQEARLRCSPMKGHSHVYWYRQLPEEGLKFMVYLQKENIIDESGMPKERFSAEFPKEGPSILRIQQVVRGDSAAYFCASSPKVAEGQYFGPGTRLLVL.

This clonotype has a handful of counts. The rearrangement links TRBV2 to TRBJ2-1; no definite D call. Trimming stripped 2 bases from V and 2 bases from J, with 10 bases between. Germline lookup yields CDR1 SNHLY and CDR2 FYNNEI. The CDR3 runs to 15 residues. CDR3 DNA sequence: TGTGCCAGCAGTGAAATTAAAGGGCCCTACAATGAGCAGTTCTTC. As protein: CASSEIKGPYNEQFF.

This clonotype occurred many times. V and J are TRBV15 and TRBJ2-7, with D perhaps TRBD2 (6 bases). Germline CDR1 and CDR2: LNHNV and YYDKDF (reference sequence). The CDR3 loop spans 14 amino acids. The ends were cut back, 1 base at V and 3 bases at J, with 10 bases in the middle. The CDR3 coding sequence is TGTGCCACCAGCAGAGCGGCGGGATACTACGAGCAGTACTTC. Protein product: CATSRAAGYYEQYF.

Points on this clonotype: Just one base apart from a much larger clone, this may be a read error. The chain uses TRBV5-4 and TRBJ2-2; TRBD1 matches at 8 bases. V lost 4 bases, J lost 3 bases, and 11 bases stayed unmatched. This CDR3 comprises 17 residues. Looked up from germline, CDR1 is SGHNT and CDR2 is YYREEE (reference sequence). The CDR3 nucleotides are TGTGCCAGCAGCAATAACTCCGGGACAGGCGACACCGGGGAGCTGTTTTTT. It is translated as CASSNNSGTGDTGELFF.

This clonotype was recorded at least ten times. The V and J genes are TRBV12-3 or TRBV12-4 and TRBJ2-1; D is uncertain. The V gene lost 7 bases and the J gene lost 6 bases, with 7 bases spanning the gap. The CDR3 spans 11 residues. CDR3 region: CASTPLNEQFF. In DNA, the CDR3 is TGTGCCAGCACCCCCCTCAATGAGCAGTTCTTC.

The chain couples TRBV25-1 to TRBJ2-1; a weak D match, TRBD2 (5 bases). The CDR3 loop spans 16 amino acids. Germline V gene data show CDR1 as MGHDK and CDR2 as SYGVNS. V dropped 5 bases and J dropped 6 bases, with 20 bases sitting between them. The CDR3 loop is CASSPGWETPGNEQFF. CDR3 sequence (DNA): TGTGCCAGCAGTCCCGGGTGGGAGACCCCGGGCAATGAGCAGTTCTTC.

V is TRBV7-8 and J is TRBJ2-7, with TRBD1 identical over 7 bases. V lost 8 bases and J lost 6; bases outside the gene matches: 7. Germline V lookup: CDR1 SGHVS, CDR2 FQNEAQ. The CDR3 consists of 12 residues. The CDR3 spells CASETGLGEQYF. DNA for the CDR3: TGTGCCAGCGAGACAGGGTTAGGCGAGCAGTACTTC.

This clonotype has a count of ten or more. The rearrangement uses TRBV27 and TRBJ2-1; tentatively, D is TRBD1 or TRBD2 (5 bases each). Germline CDR1 reads MNHEY; CDR2 reads SMNVEV (reference sequence). The CDR3 sequence is 14 residues long. V shed 4 bases and J shed 3 bases, with 10 bases lying between them. The CDR3 spells CASSSGALYNEQFF. The CDR3 nucleotides read TGTGCCAGCAGTTCCGGGGCTCTCTACAATGAGCAGTTCTTC.

Ten or more counts support this clonotype. The V gene is TRBV6-5, the J gene TRBJ2-1; TRBD2 matches 11 bases. Trimming took 0 bases from V and 5 from J; bases not matched to a gene: 3. Germline V CDR1 and CDR2: MNHEY, SVGAGI. This CDR3 comprises 16 residues. In nucleotides, the CDR3 is TGTGCCAGCAGTTACTCGCCTAGCGGGAGGAACAATGAGCAGTTCTTC. Translation: CASSYSPSGRNNEQFF.

This clonotype showed up many times. Here the CDR3 reads CSAPVAGYYNEQFF. CDR3 DNA: TGCAGTGCGCCCGTAGCGGGGTATTACAATGAGCAGTTCTTC. The genes are TRBV20-1 and TRBJ2-1; 8 bases line up with TRBD2. The CDR3 consists of 14 residues. V lost 6 bases and J lost 4; bases outside the gene matches: 8. From germline, CDR1 is DFQATT and CDR2 SNEGSKA (reference sequence).

This clonotype was recorded many times. The J gene is TRBJ2-7, the V gene TRBV10-3; 8 nucleotides align to TRBD2. The trim removed 2 bases at V and 3 bases at J, leaving 3 bases unmatched. The CDR3 is 14 amino acids. Germline V gene sequence: CDR1 ENHRY, CDR2 SYGVKD. CDR3 residues: CAISEGLAFYEQYF. In DNA form, the CDR3 reads TGTGCCATCAGTGAGGGACTAGCATTCTACGAGCAGTACTTC.

This clonotype has at least ten counts. The V and J genes are TRBV5-1 and TRBJ1-5, with D tentatively TRBD1 (5 bases). The germline V gene has CDR1 SGHRS and CDR2 YFSETQ. The V end lost 0 bases, the J end lost 6 bases, and 10 bases lay between the germline ends. This CDR3 has 14 amino acids. As DNA, the CDR3 is TGCGCCAGCAGCTTGGGGGTGGGGGGTCAGCCCCAGCATTTT. Encoded protein: CASSLGVGGQPQHF.

This chain joins TRBV12-3 or TRBV12-4 and TRBJ2-3; 8 bases are a match to TRBD1. With V trimmed by 7 bases and J by 6 bases, 6 bases remained unmatched. The CDR3 length is 13 residues. This chain's CDR3 is CASILRQGDTQYF. CDR3 bases: TGTGCCAGCATACTCAGACAGGGGGATACGCAGTATTTT.

This clonotype was observed a handful of times. This chain links TRBV27 with TRBJ2-5; D unresolved. The CDR3 has 13 residues. Germline values: CDR1 MNHEY, CDR2 SMNVEV (reference sequence). Trimming stripped 6 bases from V and 6 bases from J, with 14 bases between. The CDR3 region is CASRLLGKKTQYF. The CDR3 nucleotides are TGTGCCAGCAGGCTCCTGGGGAAAAAGACCCAGTACTTC.

This clonotype was recorded at least ten times. The V gene is TRBV20-1, the J gene TRBJ2-7, with TRBD1 matching 9 bases. Germline loops: CDR1 DFQATT, CDR2 SNEGSKA (reference sequence). Trimming removed 6 bases from V and 2 bases from J; junction bases left unmatched: 5. The CDR3 length is 13 residues. The CDR3 bases are TGCAGTGCCTGGGACAGGGCAACCTACGAGCAGTACGTC. This sequence encodes CSAWDRATYEQYV.

This clonotype was seen repeatedly, ten times or more. V is TRBV28 and J is TRBJ2-1; weak D call: TRBD1 (6 bases). This CDR3 has 14 amino acids. Germline V gene sequence: CDR1 MDHEN, CDR2 SYDVKM. V lost 6 bases, J lost 5 bases, and 14 bases lay in between. The CDR3 DNA follows: TGTGCCAGCAGACAGGGTCCCTACGACAATGAGCAGTTCTTC. Translated: CASRQGPYDNEQFF.

Notes on this clonotype: Given a much more abundant clone one base away, this may be a read error. This is likely a read error, given that the CDR3 carries no conserved phenylalanine or tryptophan at its end. The chain has TRBV12-3 or TRBV12-4 and TRBJ1-5; no clear D. V was cut by 5 bases and J by 0 bases, with 8 bases left in between. The CDR3 extends over 14 amino acids. CDR3 protein: CASSPRISNQPQHY. The CDR3, as DNA: TGTGCCAGCAGTCCCCGGATTAGCAATCAGCCCCAGCATTAT.

In this sample, this clonotype turned up many times. V gene TRBV11-1 combines with J gene TRBJ1-2; possible D gene TRBD1, 5 bases. Germline CDR1 SGHAT, CDR2 FQDESV (reference sequence). CDR3 length: 14 amino acids. V was trimmed by 4 bases and J by 8 bases, leaving 17 bases between them. The CDR3 DNA is TGTGCCAGCAGCTACTGGGACGGACTAGTAGGCTACACCTTC. Protein product: CASSYWDGLVGYTF. Based on the CDR3 plus reference TRBV11-1 and TRBJ1-2, the full variable domain is EAEVAQSPRYKITEKSQAVAFWCDPISGHATLYWYRQILGQGPELLVQFQDESVVDDSQLPKDRFSAERLKGVDSTLKIQPAELGDSAMYLCASSYWDGLVGYTFGSGTRLTVV.

In this sample, this clonotype turned up many times. The chain employs TRBV28 and TRBJ1-1; D ambiguous. V was cut by 6 bases and J by 2 bases, with 16 bases left in between. Looked up from germline, CDR1 is MDHEN and CDR2 is SYDVKM. The CDR3 is made up of 15 amino acids. The DNA for the CDR3 is TGTGCCAGCAGCCGGGATTCCGCGGTCAACACTGAAGCTTTCTTT. Its protein product is CASSRDSAVNTEAFF.

This chain joins TRBV20-1 and TRBJ2-1; D not resolved. Deletions cut 0 bases from V and 9 bases from J, with 6 bases between. CDR3 length: 11 amino acids. The germline CDR1 and CDR2 sequences are DFQATT and SNEGSKA (reference sequence). CDR3 bases: TGCAGTGCTAGAGATCAAATTGAGCAGTTCTTC. Translation: CSARDQIEQFF.